Detailed here is one T cell receptor beta chain. These data belong to a study of shared clonotypes between healthy human individuals. Background on the study: Three plates each covered CD4 naive and memory; CD8 naive two, CD8 memory one.

This CDR3 comprises 11 residues. CDR1 is DFQATT, CDR2 SNEGSKA, per germline (reference sequence). V was cut by 6 bases and J by 11 bases, with 16 bases left in between. The input for sorted-subset replicate PCRs was approximately 190 ng DNA, tens of thousands of T cell genomes. The repertoire was sequenced with immunoSEQ multiplex PCR; TCRdb's copy has only in-frame clones and lacks some. In the table there are approximately 1.4 million clones, 95% to 99% of which are singletons. This TCR came from a man aged 25-40 years in good health. Source material: naive CD4+ T cells sorted from blood. Subset of the sample: CD45RA+ positively selected. The chain has TRBV20-1 and TRBJ1-2; D is perhaps TRBD1 (5 bases). CDR3 loop: CSAGQGLTYTF. The DNA of the CDR3 is TGCAGTGCGGGCCAGGGCCTCACATACACCTTC.